This TCR beta chain was identified in a study of CD8 T cells in ankylosing spondylitis. CDR3 length: 15 amino acids. J lost 8 bases, V lost 5 bases, and 12 bases had no gene match. The study's findings and limits: The authors reported significant enrichment of disease-linked clones in matched ankylosing spondylitis synovial fluid.

This clonotype was seen at least ten times. What it binds is unknown. In TCRdb, the 5' RACE reads were re-called with MiXCR into one record per CDR3 protein. This table has roughly 200,000 distinct CDR3 sequences, roughly 13% appearing once. This sequence originates from a male donor with ankylosing spondylitis or in good health (not recorded which). Sequencing was performed on blood, either unsorted or a sorted T cell fraction (not recorded which). The chain combines TRBV12-3 or TRBV12-4 with TRBJ2-1, with 7 bases lining up with TRBD2. CDR3 DNA: TGTGCCAGCAGTCCCGGGTTAGCGGGTGGGTATGAGCAGTTCTTC. Its translation: CASSPGLAGGYEQFF.